Here is one T cell receptor (beta chain) with its context. What it recognizes is unknown. Tregs were sorted as CD4+CD25+CD127-/low cells. Semi-nested PCR with Nested Universal Primer A followed constant-region reverse priming of full-length variable regions. Each CDR3 protein gets one entry after TCRdb re-called the 5' RACE reads with MiXCR. The sample has 7,000 to 9,500 distinct CDR3 sequences; 40% to 50% are singletons. Overall study findings and caveats: Tumor memory CD4+ T cell TCR gene usage clustered with blood and lymph node memory CD4+ cells and lymph node naive CD4+ cells. Tumor Tregs overlapped most with tumor, then blood, naive CD4+ cells.

Trimming removed 2 bases from V and 5 bases from J; junction bases left unmatched: 3. This CDR3 is 14 amino acids long. Per germline, CDR1 MGHRA and CDR2 YSYEKL. Sequencing was done on a sample of Tregs sorted from a lymph node. The chain employs TRBV4-1 and TRBJ1-1; 9 bases agree with TRBD1. The clonotype originates from a female donor with breast cancer. CDR3 coding DNA: TGCGCCAGCAGCCAACGGGACAGGGTAACTGAAGCTTTCTTT. It translates to CASSQRDRVTEAFF.